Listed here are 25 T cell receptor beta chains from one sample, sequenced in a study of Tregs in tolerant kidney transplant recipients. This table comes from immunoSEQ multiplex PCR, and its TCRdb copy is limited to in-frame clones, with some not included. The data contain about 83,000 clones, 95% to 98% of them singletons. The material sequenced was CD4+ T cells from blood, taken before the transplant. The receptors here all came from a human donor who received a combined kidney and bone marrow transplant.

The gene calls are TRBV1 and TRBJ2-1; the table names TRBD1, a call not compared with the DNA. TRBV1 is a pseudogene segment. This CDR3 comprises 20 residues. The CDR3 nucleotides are TGCACCAGCAGCCAAGAAGCCAGATTAATGCCATGGGACAGCTACAATGAGCAGTTCTTC. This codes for CTSSQEARLMPWDSYNEQFF.

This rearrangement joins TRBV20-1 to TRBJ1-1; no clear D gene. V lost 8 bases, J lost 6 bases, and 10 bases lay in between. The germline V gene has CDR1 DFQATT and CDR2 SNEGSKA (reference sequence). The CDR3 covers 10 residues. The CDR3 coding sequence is TGCAGTCCCCCGGAGGCTGAAGCTTTCTTT. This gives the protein CSPPEAEAFF.

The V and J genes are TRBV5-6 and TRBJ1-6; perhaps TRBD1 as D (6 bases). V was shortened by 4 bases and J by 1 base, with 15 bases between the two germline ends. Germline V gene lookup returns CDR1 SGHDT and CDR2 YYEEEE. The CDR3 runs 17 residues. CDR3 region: CASSALTGKSYNSPLHF. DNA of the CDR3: TGTGCCAGCAGCGCCTTAACAGGGAAGTCCTATAATTCACCCCTCCACTTT.

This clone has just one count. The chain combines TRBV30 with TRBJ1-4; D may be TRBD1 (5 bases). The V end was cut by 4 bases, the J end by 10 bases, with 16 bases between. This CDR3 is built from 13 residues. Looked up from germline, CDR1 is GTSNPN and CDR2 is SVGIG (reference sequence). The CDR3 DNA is TGTGCCTGGATGGTACAGGCAAGTGGAAAACTGTTTTTT. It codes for CAWMVQASGKLFF.

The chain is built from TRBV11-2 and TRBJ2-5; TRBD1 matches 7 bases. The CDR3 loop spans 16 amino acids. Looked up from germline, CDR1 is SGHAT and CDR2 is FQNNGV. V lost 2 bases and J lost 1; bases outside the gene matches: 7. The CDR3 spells CASSLKRGQIQETQYF. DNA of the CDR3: TGTGCCAGCAGCTTAAAAAGGGGACAGATCCAAGAGACCCAGTACTTC.

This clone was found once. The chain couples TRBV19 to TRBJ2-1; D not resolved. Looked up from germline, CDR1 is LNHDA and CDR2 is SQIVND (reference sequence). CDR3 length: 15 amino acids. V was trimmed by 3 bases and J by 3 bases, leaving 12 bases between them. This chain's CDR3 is CASSMWIGDYNEQFF. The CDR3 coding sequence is TGTGCCAGTAGTATGTGGATCGGAGACTACAATGAGCAGTTCTTC. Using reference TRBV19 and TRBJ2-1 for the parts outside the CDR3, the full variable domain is DGGITQSPKYLFRKEGQNVTLSCEQNLNHDAMYWYRQDPGQGLRLIYYSQIVNDFQKGDIAEGYSVSREKKESFPLTVTSAQKNPTAFYLCASSMWIGDYNEQFFGPGTRLTVL.

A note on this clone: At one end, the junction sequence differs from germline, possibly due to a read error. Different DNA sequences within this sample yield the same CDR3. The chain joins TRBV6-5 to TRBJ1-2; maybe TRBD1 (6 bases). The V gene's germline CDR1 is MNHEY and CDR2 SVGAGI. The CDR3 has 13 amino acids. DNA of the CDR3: TGTGCAAGCAGAGCCAGGGGCGACTATGGCTACACCTTC. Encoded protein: CASRARGDYGYTF.

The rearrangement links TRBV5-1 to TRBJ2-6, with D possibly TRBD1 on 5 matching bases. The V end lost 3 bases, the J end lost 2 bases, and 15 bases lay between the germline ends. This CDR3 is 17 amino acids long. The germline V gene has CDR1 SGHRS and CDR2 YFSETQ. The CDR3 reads CASSYFGARAGANVLTF. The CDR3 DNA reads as TGCGCCAGCAGCTATTTTGGGGCTAGGGCTGGGGCCAACGTCCTGACTTTC.

In nucleotides, the CDR3 is TGTGCCAGCAGCTTAGGAGGGAGTGGAAACACCATATATTTT. Translating it yields CASSLGGSGNTIYF. The V gene is TRBV7-9, the J gene TRBJ1-3; D is uncertain. Deletions cut 1 base from V and 3 bases from J, with 7 bases between. This CDR3 is 14 amino acids long. Per germline, CDR1 SEHNR and CDR2 FQNEAQ (reference sequence). Based on the CDR3 plus reference TRBV7-9 and TRBJ1-3, the full variable domain is DTGVSQNPRHKITKRGQNVTFRCDPISEHNRLYWYRQTLGQGPEFLTYFQNEAQLEKSRLLSDRFSAERPKGSFSTLEIQRTEQGDSAMYLCASSLGGSGNTIYFGEGSWLTVV.

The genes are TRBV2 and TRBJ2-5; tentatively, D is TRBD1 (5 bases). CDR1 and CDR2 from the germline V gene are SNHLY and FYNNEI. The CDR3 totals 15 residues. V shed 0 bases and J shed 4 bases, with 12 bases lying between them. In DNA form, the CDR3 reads TGTGCCAGCAGTGAAGCAGTAGCTAGGGGAGAGACCCAGTACTTC. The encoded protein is CASSEAVARGETQYF. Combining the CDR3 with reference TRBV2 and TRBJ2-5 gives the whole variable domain EPEVTQTPSHQVTQMGQEVILRCVPISNHLYFYWYRQILGQKVEFLVSFYNNEISEKSEIFDDQFSVERPDGSNFTLKIRSTKLEDSAMYFCASSEAVARGETQYFGPGTRLLVL.

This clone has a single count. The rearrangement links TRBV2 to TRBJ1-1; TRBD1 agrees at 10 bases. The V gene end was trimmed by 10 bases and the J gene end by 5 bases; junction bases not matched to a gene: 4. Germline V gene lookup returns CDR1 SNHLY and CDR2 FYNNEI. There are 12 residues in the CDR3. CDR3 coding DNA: TGTGCCACGGACAGGGGGGGAACTGAAGCTTTCTTT. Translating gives CATDRGGTEAFF. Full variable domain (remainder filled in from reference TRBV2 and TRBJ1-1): EPEVTQTPSHQVTQMGQEVILRCVPISNHLYFYWYRQILGQKVEFLVSFYNNEISEKSEIFDDQFSVERPDGSNFTLKIRSTKLEDSAMYFCATDRGGTEAFFGQGTRLTVV.

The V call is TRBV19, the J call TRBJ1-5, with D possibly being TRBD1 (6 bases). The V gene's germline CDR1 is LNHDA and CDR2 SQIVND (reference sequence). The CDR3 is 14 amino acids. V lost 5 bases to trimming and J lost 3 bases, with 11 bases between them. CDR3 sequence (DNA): TGTGCCAGTAGTTCAGGGGTGGACAATCAGCCCCAGCATTTT. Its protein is CASSSGVDNQPQHF.

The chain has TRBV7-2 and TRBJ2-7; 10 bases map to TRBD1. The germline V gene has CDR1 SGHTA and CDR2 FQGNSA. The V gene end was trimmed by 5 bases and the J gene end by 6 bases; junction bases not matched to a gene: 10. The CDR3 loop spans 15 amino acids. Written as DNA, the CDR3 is TGTGCCAGCAGCATTTTAACGGGACAGGGGCTCGAGCAGTACTTC. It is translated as CASSILTGQGLEQYF.

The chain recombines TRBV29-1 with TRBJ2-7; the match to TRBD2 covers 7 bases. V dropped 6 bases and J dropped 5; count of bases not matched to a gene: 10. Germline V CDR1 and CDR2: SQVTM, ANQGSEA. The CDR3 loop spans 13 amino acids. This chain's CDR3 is CSVDGRRENEQYF. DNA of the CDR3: TGCAGCGTGGATGGACGGCGGGAGAACGAGCAGTACTTC.

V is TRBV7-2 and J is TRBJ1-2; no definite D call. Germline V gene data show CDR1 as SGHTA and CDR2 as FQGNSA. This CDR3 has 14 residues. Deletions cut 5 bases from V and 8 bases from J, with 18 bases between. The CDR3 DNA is TGTGCCAGCAGCCCGAGGGTGAGGCAGGCGGGCTACACCTTC. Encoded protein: CASSPRVRQAGYTF.

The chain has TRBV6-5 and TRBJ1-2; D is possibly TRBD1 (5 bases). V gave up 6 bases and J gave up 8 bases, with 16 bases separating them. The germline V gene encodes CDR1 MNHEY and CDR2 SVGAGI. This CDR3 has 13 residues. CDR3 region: CASSPDSYRGYTF. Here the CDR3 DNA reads TGTGCCAGCAGCCCAGACAGCTACCGGGGCTACACCTTC.

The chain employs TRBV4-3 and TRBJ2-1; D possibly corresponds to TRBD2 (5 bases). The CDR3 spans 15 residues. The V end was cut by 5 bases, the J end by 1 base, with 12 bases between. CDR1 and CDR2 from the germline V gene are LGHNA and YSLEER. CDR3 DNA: TGCGCCAGCAGCTCCGAGGTAGCGTCCTACAATGAGCAGTTCTTC. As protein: CASSSEVASYNEQFF.

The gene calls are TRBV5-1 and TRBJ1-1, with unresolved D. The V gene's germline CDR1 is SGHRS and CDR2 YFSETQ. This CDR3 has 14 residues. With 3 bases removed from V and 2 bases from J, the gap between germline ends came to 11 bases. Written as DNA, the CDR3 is TGCGCCAGCAGCTCCCAGGCTATTAACACTGAAGCTTTCTTT. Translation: CASSSQAINTEAFF. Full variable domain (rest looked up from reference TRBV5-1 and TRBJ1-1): KAGVTQTPRYLIKTRGQQVTLSCSPISGHRSVSWYQQTPGQGLQFLFEYFSETQRNKGNFPGRFSGRQFSNSRSEMNVSTLELGDSALYLCASSSQAINTEAFFGQGTRLTVV.

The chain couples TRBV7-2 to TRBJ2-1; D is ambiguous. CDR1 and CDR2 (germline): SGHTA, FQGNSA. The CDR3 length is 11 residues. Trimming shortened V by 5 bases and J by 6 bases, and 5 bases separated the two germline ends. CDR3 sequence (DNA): TGTGCCAGCAGCCTCTCCAATGAGCAGTTCTTC. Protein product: CASSLSNEQFF.

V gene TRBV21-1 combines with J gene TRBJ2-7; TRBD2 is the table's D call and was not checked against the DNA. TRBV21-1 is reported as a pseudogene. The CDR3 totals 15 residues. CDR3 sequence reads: CASSALAGGPYEQYF. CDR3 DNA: TGTGCCAGCAGCGCCCTAGCGGGGGGTCCCTACGAGCAGTACTTC.

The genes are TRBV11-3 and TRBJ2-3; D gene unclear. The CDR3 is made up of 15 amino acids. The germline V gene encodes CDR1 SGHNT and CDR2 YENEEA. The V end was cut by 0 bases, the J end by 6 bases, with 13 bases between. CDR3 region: CASSLDDGLSDTQYF. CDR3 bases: TGTGCCAGCAGCTTAGACGACGGTCTTAGCGATACGCAGTATTTT.

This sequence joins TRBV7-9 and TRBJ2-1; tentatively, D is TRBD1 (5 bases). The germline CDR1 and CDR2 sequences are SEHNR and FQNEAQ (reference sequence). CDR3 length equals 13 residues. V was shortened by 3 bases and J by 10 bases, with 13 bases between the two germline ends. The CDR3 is CASSFRTPGEQFF. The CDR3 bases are TGTGCCAGCAGCTTCCGGACCCCAGGGGAGCAGTTCTTC.

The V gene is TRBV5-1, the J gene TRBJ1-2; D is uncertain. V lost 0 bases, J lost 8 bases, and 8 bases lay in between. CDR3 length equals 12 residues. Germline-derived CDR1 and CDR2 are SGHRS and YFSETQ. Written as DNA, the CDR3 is TGCGCCAGCAGCTTGGCCGGGGAAGGCTACACCTTC. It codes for CASSLAGEGYTF.

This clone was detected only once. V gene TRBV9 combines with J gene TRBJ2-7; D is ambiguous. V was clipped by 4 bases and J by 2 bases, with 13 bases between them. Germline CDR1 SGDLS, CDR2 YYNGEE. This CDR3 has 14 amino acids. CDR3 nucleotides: TGTGCCAGCAGCTTGACTCCCACGCCCTACGAGCAGTACTTC. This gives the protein CASSLTPTPYEQYF.

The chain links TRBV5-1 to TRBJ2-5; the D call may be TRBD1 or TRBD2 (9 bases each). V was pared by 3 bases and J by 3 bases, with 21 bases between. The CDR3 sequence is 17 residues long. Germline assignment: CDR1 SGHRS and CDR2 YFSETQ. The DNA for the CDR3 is TGCGCCAGCAGCTCGGGACAGGGCAGGACTAGCGAAGAGACCCAGTACTTC. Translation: CASSSGQGRTSEETQYF. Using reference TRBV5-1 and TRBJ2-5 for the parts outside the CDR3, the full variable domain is KAGVTQTPRYLIKTRGQQVTLSCSPISGHRSVSWYQQTPGQGLQFLFEYFSETQRNKGNFPGRFSGRQFSNSRSEMNVSTLELGDSALYLCASSSGQGRTSEETQYFGPGTRLLVL.